The clone carrying this TCR beta chain was seen only a few times. Its antigen is still unknown. These data originate in a study of cytomegalovirus exposure and HLA in healthy donors. Study-level results: A few V segments could not be told apart, such as TRBV6-2 and TRBV6-3, and were left out.

While unrecorded immune exposures were likely, the donors were nominally healthy when sampled. Both 60 Vbeta primers and 13 Jbeta primers went into the PCR. Some clones are missing from TCRdb's copy, which holds only in-frame ones; the method was immunoSEQ multiplex PCR. The sample records approximately 110,000 clones, 78% being singletons. The CDR3 has 17 residues. J lost 5 bases, V lost 2 bases, and 8 bases had no gene match. Per germline, CDR1 ENHRY and CDR2 SYGVKD. The source material was PBMCs. This sequence was found in a male donor in good health and CMV-seronegative. The chain is built from TRBV10-3 and TRBJ2-1; TRBD2 matches at 11 bases. The CDR3: CAISEEVGLAENNEQFF. The CDR3 DNA reads TGTGCCATCAGTGAGGAAGTGGGACTAGCGGAGAACAATGAGCAGTTCTTC.